Listed below are T cell receptor beta chains from one sample, sequenced in a study of blood T cell repertoires in COVID-19. TCRdb keeps only in-frame clones here, not all; method: immunoSEQ multiplex PCR. This repertoire shows approximately 140,000 clones, roughly 84% found once; its top ten account for under 1.5%. Sequencing was done on a sample of peripheral blood. Receptor source: a man between 60 and 70 years old with acute or convalescent COVID-19. Each CDR3 is given with its conserved first and last residue. D genes are given only for firm matches. Where a row states a size, it is once, few, many or the class of an expanded clone; other rows omit it.

CDR3 protein: CASSFTTLAPNNEQFF; CDR3 DNA: TGTGCCAGCAGCTTCACTACCCTAGCGCCAAACAATGAGCAGTTCTTC; V gene: TRBV7-3; clone size: .; J gene: TRBJ2-1; D gene: .
CDR3 protein: CASSQDPGRPATAGYTF; CDR3 DNA: TGTGCCAGCAGCCAAGACCCAGGCCGACCAGCCACGGCAGGCTACACCTTC; V gene: TRBV14; clone size: .; J gene: TRBJ1-2; D gene: .
CDR3 protein: CASSLDTGGGYNEQFF; CDR3 DNA: TGTGCCAGCAGCTTGGACACGGGAGGGGGATACAATGAGCAGTTCTTC; V gene: TRBV5-8; clone size: .; J gene: TRBJ2-1; D gene: TRBD2
CDR3 protein: CASTLRWRVEGGYTF; CDR3 DNA: TGTGCCAGCACCCTTAGGTGGAGGGTGGAAGGTGGCTACACCTTC; V gene: TRBV6-5; clone size: .; J gene: TRBJ1-2; D gene: .
CDR3 protein: CASSARTGSLNTGELFF; CDR3 DNA: TGCGCCAGCAGCGCCCGGACAGGGTCTTTAAACACCGGGGAGCTGTTTTTT; V gene: TRBV5-1; clone size: .; J gene: TRBJ2-2; D gene: TRBD1
CDR3 protein: CATGGNNQPQHF; CDR3 DNA: TGTGCCACCGGGGGGAACAATCAGCCCCAGCATTTT; V gene: TRBV24-1; clone size: .; J gene: TRBJ1-5; D gene: .
CDR3 protein: CASSLTGPGAPQHF; CDR3 DNA: TGCGCCAGCAGTTTGACAGGGCCCGGCGCGCCCCAGCATTTT; V gene: TRBV5-1; clone size: .; J gene: TRBJ1-5; D gene: TRBD1
CDR3 protein: CASSLKMVSGRTDTQYF; CDR3 DNA: TGTGCCAGCAGTTTAAAAATGGTGAGCGGGAGGACAGATACGCAGTATTTT; V gene: TRBV27; clone size: .; J gene: TRBJ2-3; D gene: TRBD2
CDR3 protein: CSVRVGTPGEQYF; CDR3 DNA: TGCAGCGTTCGTGTGGGCACTCCGGGGGAGCAGTACTTC; V gene: TRBV29-1; clone size: .; J gene: TRBJ2-7; D gene: .
CDR3 protein: CACAGTGPYEQYF; CDR3 DNA: TGTGCCTGCGCCGGGACAGGGCCTTACGAGCAGTACTTC; V gene: TRBV30; clone size: .; J gene: TRBJ2-7; D gene: TRBD1
CDR3 protein: CASSVGGQNNEQFF; CDR3 DNA: TGTGCCAGCAGCGTAGGGGGACAGAACAATGAGCAGTTCTTC; V gene: TRBV9; clone size: .; J gene: TRBJ2-1; D gene: TRBD1
CDR3 protein: CASSTQGHIDYEQYF; CDR3 DNA: TGTGCCAGCAGTACACAGGGGCACATTGACTACGAGCAGTACTTC; V gene: TRBV6-5; clone size: once; J gene: TRBJ2-7; D gene: TRBD1
CDR3 protein: CASSRTIAGGLDTQYF; CDR3 DNA: TGTGCCAGCTCACGGACAATAGCGGGAGGGCTAGATACGCAGTATTTT; V gene: TRBV18; clone size: once; J gene: TRBJ2-3; D gene: TRBD2
CDR3 protein: CAYTEDLNSNSPLHF; CDR3 DNA: TGTGCCTATACCGAGGATTTAAACTCTAATTCACCCCTCCACTTT; V gene: TRBV30; clone size: .; J gene: TRBJ1-6; D gene: .
CDR3 protein: CASRTGNSPLHF; CDR3 DNA: TGTGCCAGCAGGACAGGGAATTCACCCCTCCACTTT; V gene: TRBV28; clone size: .; J gene: TRBJ1-6; D gene: TRBD1
CDR3 protein: CASSFSTGANQPQHF; CDR3 DNA: TGCGCCAGCAGCTTCTCTACAGGGGCCAATCAGCCCCAGCATTTT; V gene: TRBV5-1; clone size: .; J gene: TRBJ1-5; D gene: TRBD1
CDR3 protein: CASSFTTPAGTDTQYF; CDR3 DNA: TGTGCCAGCAGTTTCACGACTCCAGCTGGCACAGATACGCAGTATTTT; V gene: TRBV28; clone size: .; J gene: TRBJ2-3; D gene: .
CDR3 protein: CASSLAPGAAGDQDGYTF; CDR3 DNA: TGTGCCAGCAGCTTGGCTCCGGGCGCTGCAGGGGATCAGGATGGCTACACCTTC; V gene: TRBV5-4; clone size: .; J gene: TRBJ1-2; D gene: .
CDR3 protein: CASSLSAGPPMNTEAFF; CDR3 DNA: TGCGCCAGCAGCTTGTCGGCAGGCCCTCCCATGAACACTGAAGCTTTCTTT; V gene: TRBV5-1; clone size: .; J gene: TRBJ1-1; D gene: .
CDR3 protein: CASSRGQYNEQFF; CDR3 DNA: TGTGCCAGCAGTAGAGGACAGTACAATGAGCAGTTCTTC; V gene: TRBV2; clone size: .; J gene: TRBJ2-1; D gene: .
CDR3 protein: CAWSVHRQGVNSPLHF; CDR3 DNA: TGTGCCTGGAGTGTACATAGGCAGGGGGTGAATTCACCCCTCCACTTT; V gene: TRBV30; clone size: .; J gene: TRBJ1-6; D gene: TRBD1
CDR3 protein: CASSPVNGGGRGGEQYF; CDR3 DNA: TGTGCCAGCTCACCGGTGAACGGCGGTGGAAGAGGGGGCGAGCAGTACTTC; V gene: TRBV18; clone size: .; J gene: TRBJ2-7; D gene: .
CDR3 protein: CSASHQGGSKEKLFF; CDR3 DNA: TGCAGTGCTAGTCATCAAGGGGGCTCTAAGGAAAAACTGTTTTTT; V gene: TRBV20-1; clone size: once; J gene: TRBJ1-4; D gene: TRBD1
CDR3 protein: CASSLSGGQETQYF; CDR3 DNA: TGTGCCAGCAGTTTAAGCGGGGGCCAAGAGACCCAGTACTTC; V gene: TRBV11-2; clone size: .; J gene: TRBJ2-5; D gene: TRBD2
CDR3 protein: CASGLDRTGGFLSYEQYF; CDR3 DNA: TGTGCTAGTGGTTTGGACCGGACAGGGGGCTTTTTGTCCTACGAGCAGTACTTC; V gene: TRBV12-5; clone size: .; J gene: TRBJ2-7; D gene: TRBD1
CDR3 protein: CASSINSEAFF; CDR3 DNA: TGTGCCAGCAGTATCAACAGTGAAGCTTTCTTT; V gene: TRBV28; clone size: .; J gene: TRBJ1-1; D gene: .
CDR3 protein: CASSLDPVASGIGELFF; CDR3 DNA: TGCGCCAGCAGCTTGGACCCGGTTGCGTCGGGGATCGGGGAGCTGTTTTTT; V gene: TRBV5-1; clone size: .; J gene: TRBJ2-2; D gene: .
CDR3 protein: CASSAGTGTGELFF; CDR3 DNA: TGTGCCAGTAGTGCCGGGACAGGGACCGGGGAGCTGTTTTTT; V gene: TRBV19; clone size: once; J gene: TRBJ2-2; D gene: TRBD1
CDR3 protein: CASSERHRDYEQYF; CDR3 DNA: TGTGCCAGCAGTGAACGGCATCGGGACTACGAGCAGTACTTC; V gene: TRBV6-1; clone size: .; J gene: TRBJ2-7; D gene: .
CDR3 protein: CASSPHSGGSTDTQYF; CDR3 DNA: TGTGCCAGCAGCCCCCATAGCGGGGGGAGCACAGATACGCAGTATTTT; V gene: TRBV7-3; clone size: .; J gene: TRBJ2-3; D gene: TRBD2
CDR3 protein: CASERAAGRSETQYF; CDR3 DNA: TGTGCCAGCGAACGGGCGGCAGGGAGGAGTGAGACCCAGTACTTC; V gene: TRBV3-1/TRBV3-2; clone size: .; J gene: TRBJ2-5; D gene: .
CDR3 protein: CASSLVAGSNTEAFF; CDR3 DNA: TGCGCCAGCAGCTTGGTTGCGGGGTCTAACACTGAAGCTTTCTTT; V gene: TRBV5-1; clone size: .; J gene: TRBJ1-1; D gene: .
CDR3 protein: CASSSPSGSTRETQYF; CDR3 DNA: TGTGCCAGCAGCTCACCGAGCGGGAGCACGCGAGAGACCCAGTACTTC; V gene: TRBV7-6; clone size: .; J gene: TRBJ2-5; D gene: TRBD2
CDR3 protein: CASSRQATNYGYTF; CDR3 DNA: TGTGCCAGCAGCAGACAGGCCACTAACTATGGCTACACCTTC; V gene: TRBV6-5; clone size: .; J gene: TRBJ1-2; D gene: .
CDR3 protein: CASSHRGLSQYF; CDR3 DNA: TGTGCCAGTAGCCACAGGGGGCTTAGTCAGTACTTC; V gene: TRBV19; clone size: .; J gene: TRBJ2-4; D gene: TRBD1
CDR3 protein: CASSVNTEAFF; CDR3 DNA: TGTGCCAGTAGCGTGAACACTGAAGCTTTCTTT; V gene: TRBV19; clone size: .; J gene: TRBJ1-1; D gene: .
CDR3 protein: CASSEGTGERIYGYTF; CDR3 DNA: TGTGCCAGCAGTGAAGGGACAGGGGAGAGAATCTATGGCTACACCTTC; V gene: TRBV2; clone size: .; J gene: TRBJ1-2; D gene: TRBD1
CDR3 protein: CASSNTGSTDTQYF; CDR3 DNA: TGTGCCAGCAGTAACACAGGGAGCACAGATACGCAGTATTTT; V gene: TRBV6-5; clone size: .; J gene: TRBJ2-3; D gene: .
CDR3 protein: CASSRDSYGYTF; CDR3 DNA: TGTGCCAGCAGTCGGGACAGCTATGGCTACACCTTC; V gene: TRBV6-2/TRBV6-3; clone size: .; J gene: TRBJ1-2; D gene: TRBD1
CDR3 protein: CASYGTGGTYEQYF; CDR3 DNA: TGTGCCAGCTACGGGACAGGGGGCACCTACGAGCAGTACTTC; V gene: TRBV6-5; clone size: .; J gene: TRBJ2-7; D gene: TRBD1
CDR3 protein: CASSAGAQQPQHF; CDR3 DNA: TGTGCCAGCAGCGCTGGGGCACAGCAGCCCCAGCATTTT; V gene: TRBV9; clone size: .; J gene: TRBJ1-5; D gene: .
CDR3 protein: CSARQGSGYTF; CDR3 DNA: TGCAGTGCTCGACAGGGGAGCGGCTACACCTTC; V gene: TRBV20-1; clone size: .; J gene: TRBJ1-2; D gene: TRBD1
CDR3 protein: CASSLQGWGYTF; CDR3 DNA: TGTGCCAGCAGTTTACAGGGCTGGGGCTACACCTTC; V gene: TRBV12-3/TRBV12-4; clone size: few; J gene: TRBJ1-2; D gene: .
CDR3 protein: CASSLDGTPISGANVLTF; CDR3 DNA: TGTGCCAGCAGTTTAGATGGCACCCCGATCTCTGGGGCCAACGTCCTGACTTTC; V gene: TRBV27; clone size: .; J gene: TRBJ2-6; D gene: .
CDR3 protein: CASSYSGTGGGETQYF; CDR3 DNA: TGTGCCAGCAGTTACTCCGGGACAGGGGGCGGGGAGACCCAGTACTTC; V gene: TRBV6-5; clone size: .; J gene: TRBJ2-5; D gene: TRBD1
CDR3 protein: CASSASGGSEKLFF; CDR3 DNA: TGCGCCAGCAGTGCGTCGGGGGGGAGCGAAAAACTGTTTTTT; V gene: TRBV10-1; clone size: few; J gene: TRBJ1-4; D gene: .
CDR3 protein: CASSSTAGETQYF; CDR3 DNA: TGTGCCAGCAGCTCTACAGCGGGAGAGACCCAGTACTTC; V gene: TRBV5-6; clone size: .; J gene: TRBJ2-5; D gene: .
CDR3 protein: CASSFQSNTDTQYF; CDR3 DNA: TGTGCCAGCAGTTTCCAGTCCAACACAGATACGCAGTATTTT; V gene: TRBV27; clone size: .; J gene: TRBJ2-3; D gene: .